This TCR beta chain stems from a study of blood T cells in healthy people across ages. A second PCR, run for roughly 6 to 11 cycles, used a sample-barcoded 5' primer plus a J-beta primer mix. TCRdb reprocessed the 5' RACE reads with MiXCR, giving one entry per CDR3 protein. The sample has approximately 690,000 distinct CDR3 sequences; roughly two fifths are singletons. This CDR3 is 14 amino acids long. The germline V and J ends were trimmed by 5 bases and 6 bases, with 17 bases remaining between them. Germline CDR1 is SQVTM and CDR2 is ANQGSEA. There are many counts of this clonotype. The TCR was taken from a man aged 80 or over in good health. The chain carries TRBV29-1 and TRBJ2-1, with TRBD1 as a possible D gene (6 bases). Sequencing was done on a sample of blood. The CDR3: CSVPPPLQGNEQFF. CDR3 nucleotides: TGCAGCGTTCCACCCCCCTTACAGGGCAATGAGCAGTTCTTC.